This T cell receptor beta chain is from a study of identical twins. MiXCR, applied by TCRdb to the 5' RACE reads, yields one record per CDR3 protein. The sample has a few hundred thousand distinct CDR3 sequences; 6.5% to 8% are singletons. General study points: The authors drew conclusions from cross-sectional statistical analysis rather than following the same donors.

Germline CDR1 and CDR2: MGHRA and YSYEKL. The length of the CDR3 is 16 residues. Trimming pared 0 bases from V and 0 bases from J, leaving 12 bases between. This clonotype was counted between two and nine times. As yet, its antigen is unknown. This sample also appeared in a second study, on T cells expressing NK-cell markers.

This receptor was taken from a woman in her late teens or twenties in good health. Input material: CD8+ T cells sorted from blood. This rearrangement joins TRBV4-1 to TRBJ2-7; D is uncertain. Here the CDR3 reads CASSQDRPTGSYEQYF. For the CDR3, the DNA is TGCGCCAGCAGCCAAGATAGGCCTACTGGCTCCTACGAGCAGTACTTC.